A single sample gave rise to the 27 T cell receptor beta chains below, sequenced in a study of cytomegalovirus exposure and HLA in healthy donors (dated 2017 in TCRdb). The protocol used for the library was the immunoSEQ multiplex PCR assay. A mixture of 60 forward primers for TCR Vbeta segments and 13 reverse primers for TCR Jbeta segments was used in the multiplex PCR. In its TCRdb copy, this immuneACCESS table keeps in-frame sequences only and misses some clones. Where compared with another copy, unresolved V genes explain less than half of these, and the others have no known cause. A total of 150,000 to 200,000 clones appear in this sample, 65% to 80% of them only once. The ten largest clonotypes hold 0.85% to 1.4% of the sample. Sample: PBMCs. These TCRs come from a woman aged 40 to 49 in good health and CMV-seronegative.

This clone was detected only once. The chain employs TRBV27 and TRBJ1-1, with a possible D match to TRBD1 (6 bases). The germline V gene has CDR1 MNHEY and CDR2 SMNVEV (reference sequence). Deletions cut 6 bases from V and 6 bases from J, with 14 bases between. This CDR3 spans 13 amino acids. The CDR3 loop is CASRAMAGAEAFF. CDR3 sequence (DNA): TGTGCCAGCAGAGCGATGGCAGGGGCTGAAGCTTTCTTT.

The chain combines TRBV4-3 with TRBJ2-1; 7 nucleotides match TRBD1. Per the germline V gene, CDR1 is LGHNA and CDR2 is YSLEER. The trim removed 4 bases at V and 9 bases at J, leaving 9 bases unmatched. The CDR3 has 14 amino acids. CDR3 protein: CASSPGQSLGEQFF. Written as DNA, the CDR3 is TGCGCCAGCAGCCCGGGACAGTCTCTTGGTGAGCAGTTCTTC.

V is TRBV19 and J is TRBJ1-3, with D possibly being TRBD1 (5 bases). Trimming removed 1 base from V and 0 bases from J, with 7 bases in between. The V gene's germline CDR1 is LNHDA and CDR2 SQIVND (reference sequence). The CDR3 totals 15 residues. The chain's CDR3 is CASSIGQFSGNTIYF. CDR3 in DNA: TGTGCCAGTAGTATAGGACAGTTCTCTGGAAACACCATATATTTT. The entire variable domain, with the rest obtained from reference TRBV19 and TRBJ1-3, is as follows: DGGITQSPKYLFRKEGQNVTLSCEQNLNHDAMYWYRQDPGQGLRLIYYSQIVNDFQKGDIAEGYSVSREKKESFPLTVTSAQKNPTAFYLCASSIGQFSGNTIYFGEGSWLTVV.

The chain joins TRBV6-1 to TRBJ2-7; 7 nucleotides align to TRBD2. The germline V gene encodes CDR1 MNHNS and CDR2 SASEGT. V shed 2 bases and J 0 bases; nucleotides not matched to a gene: 4. There are 15 residues in the CDR3. CDR3 DNA sequence: TGTGCCAGCAGTGAATGGGGGGGAGGCTCCTACGAGCAGTACGTC. Its protein is CASSEWGGGSYEQYV.

This sequence joins TRBV5-4 and TRBJ2-2, with a possible D match to TRBD2 (6 bases). CDR3 length: 16 residues. CDR1 is SGHNT and CDR2 is YYREEE in the germline V gene (reference sequence). V lost 0 bases and J lost 4, with 13 bases in between. CDR3 nucleotides: TGTGCCAGCAGCTTGGCCGCGGGGCACCTCACCGGGGAGCTGTTTTTT. Amino acid sequence: CASSLAAGHLTGELFF. Full variable domain (outside the CDR3, taken from reference TRBV5-4 and TRBJ2-2): ETGVTQSPTHLIKTRGQQVTLRCSSQSGHNTVSWYQQALGQGPQFIFQYYREEENGRGNFPPRFSGLQFPNYSSELNVNALELDDSALYLCASSLAAGHLTGELFFGEGSRLTVL.

V is TRBV7-9 and J is TRBJ2-1; D unresolved. Trimming took 1 base from V and 6 from J, leaving 4 bases between them. Germline lookup yields CDR1 SEHNR and CDR2 FQNEAQ (reference sequence). This CDR3 spans 12 amino acids. The DNA for the CDR3 is TGTGCCAGCAGCTTAGTCTCCAATGAGCAGTTCTTC. Translating gives CASSLVSNEQFF.

The chain has TRBV6-1 and TRBJ1-5; D is uncertain. The CDR3 sequence is 15 residues long. Germline CDR1 is MNHNS and CDR2 is SASEGT. The ends were cut back, 3 bases at V and 4 bases at J, with 13 bases in the middle. The CDR3 DNA is TGTGCCAGCAGTGAGCAGATCCTTAATAATCAGCCCCAGCATTTT. Translating gives CASSEQILNNQPQHF.

A single count supports this clone. The chain recombines TRBV23-1 with TRBJ1-5; 10 nucleotides match TRBD1. TRBV23-1 has ORF status, its function being uncertain. The V gene end was trimmed by 9 bases and the J gene end by 6 bases; junction bases not matched to a gene: 5. The CDR3 has 13 residues. CDR3 region: CARGGQGSQPQHF. The CDR3 region has the DNA TGCGCCAGGGGGGGACAGGGGAGTCAGCCCCAGCATTTT.

V and J are TRBV14 and TRBJ1-2, with TRBD1 identical over 9 bases. This CDR3 is 14 amino acids long. Germline-derived CDR1 and CDR2 are SGHDN and FVKESK. Trimming at V came to 5 bases and at J to 8 bases, leaving 9 bases not matched to a gene. The DNA of the CDR3 is TGTGCCAGCAGCTATACAGGGGGCTCGGGCGGCTACACCTTC. Protein: CASSYTGGSGGYTF.

The V and J genes are TRBV5-5 and TRBJ1-3; tentatively, D is TRBD1 (5 bases). The V end lost 0 bases, the J end lost 11 bases, and 12 bases lay between the germline ends. This CDR3 region has 13 residues. Germline-derived CDR1 and CDR2 are SGHKS and YYEKEE (reference sequence). As DNA, the CDR3 is TGTGCCAGCAGCTTGGGGTCGCCAGGGTCCATATATTTT. It specifies CASSLGSPGSIYF.

A few counts support this clone. The V and J genes are TRBV18 and TRBJ2-7, with D possibly being TRBD2 (6 bases). The CDR3 has 16 residues. Germline CDR1 reads KGHSH; CDR2 reads LQKENI. Trimming took off 1 base at V and 7 bases at J, with 20 bases between the two ends. CDR3 sequence: CASSPLGGRAAGEQYV. The CDR3 region has the DNA TGTGCCAGCTCACCACTGGGCGGCCGGGCGGCGGGAGAGCAGTACGTC.

The chain is built from TRBV25-1 and TRBJ1-2, with 7 nucleotides matching TRBD1. After removal of 4 bases from V and 8 bases from J, the junction contained 13 bases not matched to a gene. CDR1 and CDR2 (germline): MGHDK, SYGVNS. There are 15 residues in the CDR3. In DNA, the CDR3 is TGTGCCAGCAGTGTGGGGGATGAGGGGGCGCGAGGCTACACCTTC. It is translated as CASSVGDEGARGYTF.

J is TRBJ2-1 and V is TRBV27; TRBD2 agrees at 13 bases. The junction had 0 bases not matched to a gene; V was cut back by 6 bases and J by 4 bases. The length of the CDR3 is 14 residues. Germline V lookup: CDR1 MNHEY, CDR2 SMNVEV (reference sequence). The DNA for the CDR3 is TGTGCCAGCAGGGGACTAGCGGGGTACAATGAGCAGTTCTTC. It encodes CASRGLAGYNEQFF.

The CDR3 nucleotides are TGTGCCAGTAGTCCAACCGGAGGGGGAGGGGAGACCCAGTACTTC. Translation: CASSPTGGGGETQYF. The rearrangement uses TRBV19 and TRBJ2-5, with D possibly being TRBD2 (7 bases). Germline-derived CDR1 and CDR2 are LNHDA and SQIVND (reference sequence). Trimming removed 5 bases from V and 5 bases from J, with 18 bases in between. The CDR3 has 15 amino acids.

The gene calls are TRBV29-1 and TRBJ2-7; 10 positions match TRBD1. V shed 3 bases and J 4 bases; nucleotides not matched to a gene: 3. The CDR3 totals 13 residues. The V gene's germline CDR1 is SQVTM and CDR2 ANQGSEA. CDR3 bases: TGCAGCGTTGAGCGGACAGGGGGTTACGAGCAGTACTTC. Translating gives CSVERTGGYEQYF.

This clone was recorded once. V and J are TRBV11-1 and TRBJ2-2, with TRBD2 matching over 14 bases. Germline CDR1 is SGHAT and CDR2 is FQDESV (reference sequence). This CDR3 is built from 14 residues. Unmatched junction bases numbered 2, after V lost 6 bases and J lost 8 bases. The CDR3 region is CASRWTSGRGELFF. As DNA, the CDR3 is TGTGCCAGCAGATGGACTAGCGGGAGGGGGGAGCTGTTTTTT.

The V gene is TRBV6-5, the J gene TRBJ1-2; 8 bases agree with TRBD1. Germline V gene lookup returns CDR1 MNHEY and CDR2 SVGAGI. V lost 5 bases, J lost 8 bases, and 7 bases stayed unmatched. The CDR3 has 13 amino acids. The chain's CDR3 is CASSPGGAVGYTF. DNA of the CDR3: TGTGCCAGCAGTCCAGGGGGCGCGGTCGGCTACACCTTC.

This CDR3 reads CASSLVSVGSLMNTEAFF. The CDR3 bases are TGTGCCAGCAGCTTAGTTTCGGTCGGTTCTCTCATGAACACTGAAGCTTTCTTT. The chain links TRBV7-6 to TRBJ1-1; no clear D. V gave up 1 base and J gave up 0 bases, with 18 bases separating them. The CDR3 spans 18 residues. Germline V gene sequence: CDR1 SGHVS, CDR2 FNYEAQ. Full variable domain (remainder filled in from reference TRBV7-6 and TRBJ1-1): GAGVSQSPRYKVTKRGQDVALRCDPISGHVSLYWYRQALGQGPEFLTYFNYEAQQDKSGLPNDRFSAERPEGSISTLTIQRTEQRDSAMYRCASSLVSVGSLMNTEAFFGQGTRLTVV.

This clone was counted between two and nine times. The chain links TRBV7-2 to TRBJ2-7, with D uncertain. This CDR3 is 15 amino acids long. V was clipped by 1 base and J by 0 bases, with 10 bases between them. Germline CDR1 is SGHTA and CDR2 is FQGNSA. The CDR3 reads CASSLDLSSSYEQYF. CDR3 bases: TGTGCCAGCAGCTTAGATCTATCGAGCTCCTACGAGCAGTACTTC.

The V gene is TRBV18, the J gene TRBJ1-1; D uncertain. Trimming pared 3 bases from V and 1 base from J, leaving 18 bases between. The CDR3 is made up of 17 amino acids. Germline CDR1 and CDR2: KGHSH and LQKENI. The CDR3 reads CASSPTRGQVRNTEAFF. CDR3 sequence (DNA): TGTGCCAGCTCACCGACACGCGGGCAGGTTAGGAACACTGAAGCTTTCTTT.

The J gene is TRBJ1-1, the V gene TRBV5-4; D gene uncertain. Germline-derived CDR1 and CDR2 are SGHNT and YYREEE (reference sequence). V was clipped by 4 bases and J by 0 bases, with 7 bases between them. The CDR3 runs to 13 residues. The CDR3 loop reads CASSPSLNTEAFF. For the CDR3, the DNA is TGTGCCAGCAGCCCTAGTTTGAACACTGAAGCTTTCTTT.

The V call is TRBV5-1, the J call TRBJ1-3; 9 positions agree with TRBD1. Germline V gives CDR1 SGHRS, CDR2 YFSETQ. This CDR3 is built from 18 residues. V dropped 3 bases and J dropped 3; count of bases not matched to a gene: 13. The CDR3 DNA sequence: TGCGCCAGCAGCTACAATGACCTACAGGGGGCTAGTGGAAACACCATATATTTT. Residues: CASSYNDLQGASGNTIYF.

The chain uses TRBV30 and TRBJ1-4, with D maybe TRBD1 (5 bases). The CDR3 is made up of 12 amino acids. Germline CDR1 GTSNPN, CDR2 SVGIG (reference sequence). Trimming shortened V by 3 bases and J by 7 bases, and 9 bases separated the two germline ends. DNA for the CDR3: TGTGCCTGGAGCCAGCAGGGTGAAAAACTGTTTTTT. Protein: CAWSQQGEKLFF.

The CDR3 reads CAWSRGPRGGDEQFF. CDR3 DNA sequence: TGTGCCTGGAGTCGCGGGCCACGCGGTGGGGATGAGCAGTTCTTC. V gene TRBV30 combines with J gene TRBJ2-1; TRBD2 is a possible D gene (5 bases). The CDR3 has 15 amino acids. With 2 bases removed from V and 8 bases from J, the gap between germline ends came to 19 bases. Germline-derived CDR1 and CDR2 are GTSNPN and SVGIG (reference sequence).

The rearrangement links TRBV12-5 to TRBJ2-5; D perhaps matches TRBD2 (7 bases). With 2 bases removed from V and 5 bases from J, the gap between germline ends came to 9 bases. CDR3 length: 13 residues. In germline, CDR1 is LGHNT, CDR2 FRNRAP. CDR3 sequence (DNA): TGTGCTAGTGGTTTGAGGGGGGGGGAGACCCAGTACTTC. Translating gives CASGLRGGETQYF.

The chain joins TRBV5-6 to TRBJ2-5, with a tentative D call TRBD2 (6 bases). The ends were cut back, 5 bases at V and 3 bases at J, with 17 bases in the middle. Germline V lookup: CDR1 SGHDT, CDR2 YYEEEE. CDR3 size: 15 residues. The CDR3 sequence is CASSPLARQEETQYF. In nucleotides, the CDR3 is TGTGCCAGCAGTCCCCTAGCGAGGCAGGAAGAGACCCAGTACTTC.

The genes are TRBV6-5 and TRBJ1-4; D uncertain. From germline, CDR1 is MNHEY and CDR2 SVGAGI. The germline V and J ends were trimmed by 4 bases and 0 bases, with 6 bases remaining between them. The CDR3 loop spans 14 amino acids. The CDR3 DNA sequence: TGTGCCAGCAGTTTGGCAGCAACTAATGAAAAACTGTTTTTT. Its translation is CASSLAATNEKLFF.